The clone carrying this T cell receptor (beta chain) occurred many times. What it binds is not known. RNA transcripts were the template for amplifying TCR beta CDR3 regions. A first-round RT-PCR of the TCR CDR3 used the HTBI primer set. Each CDR3 protein gets one entry after TCRdb re-called the multiplex PCR reads with MiXCR. The data show hundreds of thousands of distinct CDR3 sequences, with 40% to 55% seen just once and under 8.5% held by the top ten. The data belong to a study of T cells in Graves' hyperthyroidism and ophthalmopathy. Regarding the study as a whole: Before onset, ophthalmopathy was predicted by the model a median roughly 6.8 months earlier.

Exclusions: uncontrolled infection, other autoimmune disease, pregnancy, lactation. V dropped 1 base and J dropped 6; count of bases not matched to a gene: 5. CDR1 and CDR2 (germline): SGHTA, FQGNSA. The CDR3 is made up of 15 amino acids. This chain links TRBV7-2 with TRBJ1-5, with TRBD1 matching over 8 bases. The TCR originated in an adult man with Graves' disease, either hyperthyroidism or ophthalmopathy (not recorded which). The specimen was peripheral blood or thyroid tissue (not recorded which). Here the CDR3 DNA reads TGTGCCAGCAGCTTAGGCGACAGGGGTACTCAGCCCCAGCATTTT. Its protein product is CASSLGDRGTQPQHF.